This TCR beta chain was sequenced during a study of cytomegalovirus exposure and HLA in healthy donors. Study-wide background: Later analysis reported that the 95 to 150 validation repertoires shared the platform of the approximately 670 first-cohort repertoires. Notes on the study in general: Researchers counted around 150 TCR beta chains as cytomegalovirus-associated. First-cohort TCR clusters were later found to tend to co-occur in the 130 or so validation repertoires.

Here immunoSEQ multiplex PCR was the method, and the copy in TCRdb shows in-frame clones only, minus some. The sample yields 150,000 to 200,000 clones, 86% seen once. Regarding this clone: Its antigen is currently unknown.

Germline CDR1 and CDR2: KGHSH and LQKENI. The length of the CDR3 is 17 residues. The V and J ends lost 0 bases and 2 bases respectively, with 14 bases between them. The clonotype originates from a man aged 18 to 30 in good health and CMV-seropositive. The sequencing input was PBMCs. The V and J genes are TRBV18 and TRBJ2-1, with D tentatively TRBD1 (6 bases). The CDR3 sequence: CASSPPGQGPAYNEQFF. The CDR3 DNA reads as TGTGCCAGCTCACCACCGGGGCAGGGGCCAGCCTACAATGAGCAGTTCTTC. The variable domain in full, with the rest retrieved from reference TRBV18 and TRBJ2-1, is NAGVMQNPRHLVRRRGQEARLRCSPMKGHSHVYWYRQLPEEGLKFMVYLQKENIIDESGMPKERFSAEFPKEGPSILRIQQVVRGDSAAYFCASSPPGQGPAYNEQFFGPGTRLTVL.